This is a list of T cell receptor beta chains from one sample in a study of cytomegalovirus exposure and HLA in healthy donors. Using immunoSEQ multiplex PCR, the repertoire was profiled, and TCRdb retains in-frame clones only, with some absent. The data show about 110,000 clones, around 86% seen once. Sequenced: PBMCs. The receptors here all came from a man in his forties in good health and CMV-seronegative. Each CDR3 is given with its conserved first and last residue. Fields, in order: D gene, J gene, V gene, clone size, CDR3 protein, CDR3 DNA. The D gene is left open where the match is weak. For some rows the clone size is stated as once, few or many, or as a class when expanded; others skip it.

>.|TRBJ2-2|TRBV28|.
CASSLTGVGTGELFF
TGTGCCAGCAGTTTAACCGGGGTCGGGACCGGGGAGCTGTTTTTT
>TRBD1|TRBJ2-7|TRBV18|.
CASSLWTGYEQYF
TGTGCCAGCTCACTTTGGACAGGCTACGAGCAGTACTTC
>.|TRBJ1-5|TRBV19|.
CASLGVNQPQHF
TGTGCCAGTTTAGGGGTTAATCAGCCCCAGCATTTT
>.|TRBJ1-1|TRBV18|once
CASQGRKAEAFF
TGTGCCAGCCAGGGGAGAAAGGCTGAAGCTTTCTTT
>.|TRBJ1-2|TRBV28|.
CASSSGNNYGYTF
TGTGCCAGCAGTTCAGGGAACAACTATGGCTACACCTTC
>.|TRBJ2-5|TRBV29-1|.
CSVRKTTGTQETQYF
TGCAGCGTACGAAAGACCACAGGGACCCAAGAGACCCAGTACTTC
>TRBD1|TRBJ1-2|TRBV5-1|.
CASSPQGDYGYTF
TGCGCCAGCAGCCCGCAGGGGGACTATGGCTACACCTTC
>TRBD1|TRBJ1-1|TRBV6-1|.
CASRPDRGGTEAFF
TGTGCCAGCAGACCGGACAGGGGAGGCACTGAAGCTTTCTTT
>TRBD1|TRBJ1-6|TRBV2|.
CASRGEGALTYNSPLHF
TGTGCCAGCAGGGGTGAGGGGGCCCTCACTTATAATTCACCCCTCCACTTT
>TRBD1|TRBJ1-6|TRBV6-4|.
CASSDPADRGYSPLHF
TGTGCCAGCAGTGACCCCGCGGACAGGGGTTATTCACCCCTCCACTTT
>.|TRBJ2-7|TRBV5-1|.
CASSFRTATYEQYF
TGCGCCAGCAGCTTTCGGACAGCAACCTACGAGCAGTACTTC
>TRBD1|TRBJ2-3|TRBV5-1|.
CASSGDRGLSTDTQYF
TGCGCCAGCAGCGGCGACAGGGGATTAAGCACAGATACGCAGTATTTT
>.|TRBJ1-1|TRBV7-8|.
CASSQLPGHGKNTEAFF
TGTGCCAGCAGTCAGCTCCCGGGACACGGAAAGAACACTGAAGCTTTCTTT
>.|TRBJ1-4|TRBV27|few
CASRPPGGGPQNEKLFF
TGTGCCAGCAGACCCCCGGGGGGGGGACCACAGAATGAAAAACTGTTTTTT
>.|TRBJ2-3|TRBV6-1|.
CASSVGGFTDTQYF
TGTGCCAGCAGTGTCGGCGGCTTCACAGATACGCAGTATTTT
>.|TRBJ1-1|TRBV5-5|.
CASSLMGRNTEAFF
TGTGCCAGCAGCTTGATGGGGCGGAACACTGAAGCTTTCTTT
>TRBD1|TRBJ2-5|TRBV5-6|.
CASSRDRGQETQYF
TGTGCCAGCAGCCGGGACAGGGGGCAAGAGACCCAGTACTTC
>.|TRBJ1-5|TRBV30|.
CAWSTTSDQPQHF
TGTGCCTGGAGTACTACGTCTGATCAGCCCCAGCATTTT
>TRBD1|TRBJ2-7|TRBV15|.
CATSRVGTAYEQYF
TGTGCCACCAGCAGAGTAGGGACAGCCTACGAGCAGTACTTC
>.|TRBJ1-1|TRBV6-5|once
CASRLTGLNTEAFF
TGTGCCAGCAGATTGACAGGTTTGAACACTGAAGCTTTCTTT
>.|TRBJ1-4|TRBV5-4|.
CASSSEGGINEKLFF
TGTGCCAGCAGCTCGGAGGGGGGGATTAATGAAAAACTGTTTTTT
>.|TRBJ2-5|TRBV5-5|.
CASSLAAGGEETQYF
TGTGCCAGCAGCTTGGCCGCGGGCGGGGAGGAGACCCAGTACTTC
>.|TRBJ1-1|TRBV25-1|.
CASRVSDRMNTEAFF
TGTGCCAGCAGAGTTTCAGACAGAATGAACACTGAAGCTTTCTTT
>.|TRBJ1-1|TRBV7-6|.
CASSLALGNTEAFF
TGTGCCAGCAGCTTAGCGCTCGGGAACACTGAAGCTTTCTTT
>.|TRBJ1-5|TRBV28|.
CASSSPGDGEFGPQHF
TGTGCCAGCAGTTCCCCAGGGGACGGTGAGTTCGGGCCCCAGCATTTT
>TRBD2|TRBJ2-5|TRBV29-1|.
CSVVTLAGQETQYF
TGCAGCGTTGTTACCCTAGCGGGGCAAGAGACCCAGTACTTC
>.|TRBJ1-4|TRBV5-1|once
CASREGTGEKLFF
TGCGCCAGCAGGGAGGGGACGGGGGAAAAACTGTTTTTT
>.|TRBJ2-7|TRBV7-8|.
CASSFAVGIGGLYEQYF
TGTGCCAGCAGCTTCGCTGTCGGTATTGGGGGCCTCTACGAGCAGTACTTC
>.|TRBJ1-1|TRBV7-6|few
CASSLSTDMNTEAFF
TGTGCCAGCAGCTTATCCACAGATATGAACACTGAAGCTTTCTTT
>TRBD2|TRBJ2-3|TRBV7-6|.
CASSPGGSTDTQYF
TGTGCCAGCAGCCCCGGGGGGAGCACAGATACGCAGTATTTT
>.|TRBJ2-7|TRBV27|.
CASSPRQVSYEQYF
TGTGCCAGCAGTCCCAGACAGGTCTCCTACGAGCAGTACTTC
>.|TRBJ1-2|TRBV12-5|.
CASGSPGDRGYTF
TGTGCTAGTGGTTCCCCCGGGGATCGCGGCTACACCTTC
>.|TRBJ1-1|TRBV30|once
CAGGSVNTEAFF
TGTGCCGGGGGGTCTGTGAACACTGAAGCTTTCTTT
>.|TRBJ2-1|TRBV30|.
CAWSPYSGLSSYNEQFF
TGTGCCTGGTCTCCTTACTCGGGGTTAAGTTCCTACAATGAGCAGTTCTTC
>.|TRBJ2-7|TRBV20-1|once
CSAREGNEQYF
TGCAGTGCTAGGGAGGGGAACGAGCAGTACTTC
>TRBD2|TRBJ2-1|TRBV9|.
CASSVRSGTSAFNEQFF
TGTGCCAGCAGCGTAAGATCCGGGACTAGCGCCTTTAATGAGCAGTTCTTC
>.|TRBJ2-7|TRBV5-1|few
CASSLGGSLRDEQYF
TGCGCCAGCAGCTTGGGCGGCAGCCTACGGGACGAGCAGTACTTC
>.|TRBJ1-4|TRBV30|.
CAWTGQGKLFF
TGTGCCTGGACAGGGCAGGGGAAACTGTTTTTT
>.|TRBJ2-7|TRBV6-6|.
CASSSQGYEQYF
TGTGCCAGCAGTTCCCAGGGATACGAGCAGTACTTC
>TRBD1|TRBJ1-1|TRBV19|.
CASSRGQGNTEAFF
TGTGCCAGTAGTAGGGGACAGGGAAACACTGAAGCTTTCTTT
>.|TRBJ2-5|TRBV19|.
CATSFLPTKDQETQYF
TGTGCCACCTCCTTCCTGCCTACCAAAGACCAAGAGACCCAGTACTTC
>.|TRBJ1-5|TRBV2|.
CASKQGGQPQHF
TGTGCCAGCAAACAGGGTGGACAGCCCCAGCATTTT
>.|TRBJ2-3|TRBV27|.
CASSLGAPADTQYF
TGTGCCAGCAGTTTGGGGGCCCCTGCGGATACGCAGTATTTT
>.|TRBJ2-7|TRBV21-1|.
CASTRQGQWGEQYF
TGTGCCAGCACCCGACAGGGGCAGTGGGGCGAGCAGTACTTC
>.|TRBJ1-5|TRBV6-6|.
CASSPGDQPQHF
TGTGCCAGCAGCCCCGGGGATCAGCCCCAGCATTTT
>.|TRBJ2-3|TRBV4-2|few
CASSQDGRYTDTQYF
TGTGCCAGCAGCCAAGATGGCAGGTACACAGATACGCAGTATTTT
>.|TRBJ2-3|TRBV6-6|.
CASTGWADPGDTQYF
TGTGCCAGCACTGGTTGGGCAGACCCTGGAGATACGCAGTATTTT
>.|TRBJ1-2|TRBV9|.
CASSPSDSLGYTF
TGTGCCAGCAGCCCCTCTGACAGCCTTGGCTACACCTTC
>TRBD1|TRBJ1-1|TRBV7-3|.
CASSLQGAGTEAFF
TGTGCCAGCAGCTTACAGGGGGCCGGCACTGAAGCTTTCTTT
>.|TRBJ1-1|TRBV5-4|.
CASSINTEAFF
TGTGCCAGCAGCATAAACACTGAAGCTTTCTTT
>.|TRBJ2-5|TRBV20-1|.
CSATVQETQYF
TGCAGTGCTACCGTCCAAGAGACCCAGTACTTC
>.|TRBJ2-6|TRBV28|once
CASTDGTPSGANVLTF
TGTGCCAGCACTGACGGGACACCGTCTGGGGCCAACGTCCTGACTTTC
>TRBD2|TRBJ2-1|TRBV9|.
CASSVATRLAGDNEQFF
TGTGCCAGCAGCGTAGCTACCCGACTAGCGGGGGACAATGAGCAGTTCTTC